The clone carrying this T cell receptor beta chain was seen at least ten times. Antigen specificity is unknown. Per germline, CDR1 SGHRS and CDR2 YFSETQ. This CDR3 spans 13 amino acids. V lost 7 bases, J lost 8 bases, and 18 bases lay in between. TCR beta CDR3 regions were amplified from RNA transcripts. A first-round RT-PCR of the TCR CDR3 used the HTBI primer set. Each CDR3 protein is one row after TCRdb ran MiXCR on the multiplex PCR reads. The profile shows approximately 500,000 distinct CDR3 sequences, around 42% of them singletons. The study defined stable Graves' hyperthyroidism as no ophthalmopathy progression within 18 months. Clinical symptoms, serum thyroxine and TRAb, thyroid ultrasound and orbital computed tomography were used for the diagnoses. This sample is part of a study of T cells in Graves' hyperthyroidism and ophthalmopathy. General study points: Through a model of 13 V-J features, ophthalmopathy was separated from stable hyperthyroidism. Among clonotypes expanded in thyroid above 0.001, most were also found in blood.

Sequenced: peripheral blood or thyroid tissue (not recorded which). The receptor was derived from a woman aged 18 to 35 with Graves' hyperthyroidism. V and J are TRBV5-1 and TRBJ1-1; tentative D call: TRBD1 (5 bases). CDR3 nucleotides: TGCGCCAGCTCCCGGGACGGGTCGTGGGAAGCTTTCTTT. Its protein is CASSRDGSWEAFF.